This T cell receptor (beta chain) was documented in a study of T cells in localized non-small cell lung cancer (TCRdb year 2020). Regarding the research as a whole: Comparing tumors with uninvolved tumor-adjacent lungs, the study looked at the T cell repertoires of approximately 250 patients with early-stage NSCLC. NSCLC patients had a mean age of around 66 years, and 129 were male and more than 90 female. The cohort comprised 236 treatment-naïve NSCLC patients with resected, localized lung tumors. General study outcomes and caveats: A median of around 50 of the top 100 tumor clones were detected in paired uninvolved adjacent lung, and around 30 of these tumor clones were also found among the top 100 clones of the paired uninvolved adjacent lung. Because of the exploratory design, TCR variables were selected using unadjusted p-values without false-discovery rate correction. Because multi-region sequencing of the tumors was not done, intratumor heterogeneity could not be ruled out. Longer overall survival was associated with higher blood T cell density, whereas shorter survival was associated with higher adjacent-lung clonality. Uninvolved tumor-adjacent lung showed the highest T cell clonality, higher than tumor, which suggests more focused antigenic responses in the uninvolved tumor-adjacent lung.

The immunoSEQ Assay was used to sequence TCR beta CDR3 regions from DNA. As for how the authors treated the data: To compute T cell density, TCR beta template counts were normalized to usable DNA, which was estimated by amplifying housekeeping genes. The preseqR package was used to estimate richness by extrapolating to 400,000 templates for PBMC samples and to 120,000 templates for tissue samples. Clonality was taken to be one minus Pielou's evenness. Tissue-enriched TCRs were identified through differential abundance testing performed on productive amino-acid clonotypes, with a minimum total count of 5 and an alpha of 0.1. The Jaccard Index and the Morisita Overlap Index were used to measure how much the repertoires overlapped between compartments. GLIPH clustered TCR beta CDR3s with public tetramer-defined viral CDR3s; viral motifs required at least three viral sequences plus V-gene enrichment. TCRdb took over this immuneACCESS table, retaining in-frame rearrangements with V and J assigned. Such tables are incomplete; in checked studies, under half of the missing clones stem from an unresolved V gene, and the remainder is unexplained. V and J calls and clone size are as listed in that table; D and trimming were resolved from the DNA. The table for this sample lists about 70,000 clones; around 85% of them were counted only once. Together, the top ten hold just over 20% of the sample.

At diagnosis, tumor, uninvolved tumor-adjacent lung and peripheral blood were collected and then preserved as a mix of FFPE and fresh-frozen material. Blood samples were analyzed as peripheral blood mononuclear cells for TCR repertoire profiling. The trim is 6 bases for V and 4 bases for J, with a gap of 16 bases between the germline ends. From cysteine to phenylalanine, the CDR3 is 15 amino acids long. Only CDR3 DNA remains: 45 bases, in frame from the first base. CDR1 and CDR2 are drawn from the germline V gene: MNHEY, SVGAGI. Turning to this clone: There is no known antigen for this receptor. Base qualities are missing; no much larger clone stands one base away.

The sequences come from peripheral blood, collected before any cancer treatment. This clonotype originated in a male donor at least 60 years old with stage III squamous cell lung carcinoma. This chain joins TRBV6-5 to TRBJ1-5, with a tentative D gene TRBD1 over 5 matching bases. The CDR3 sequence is CASSPTRQLNQPQHF. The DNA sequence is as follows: TGTGCCAGCAGCCCCACTCGACAGTTAAATCAGCCCCAGCATTTT.